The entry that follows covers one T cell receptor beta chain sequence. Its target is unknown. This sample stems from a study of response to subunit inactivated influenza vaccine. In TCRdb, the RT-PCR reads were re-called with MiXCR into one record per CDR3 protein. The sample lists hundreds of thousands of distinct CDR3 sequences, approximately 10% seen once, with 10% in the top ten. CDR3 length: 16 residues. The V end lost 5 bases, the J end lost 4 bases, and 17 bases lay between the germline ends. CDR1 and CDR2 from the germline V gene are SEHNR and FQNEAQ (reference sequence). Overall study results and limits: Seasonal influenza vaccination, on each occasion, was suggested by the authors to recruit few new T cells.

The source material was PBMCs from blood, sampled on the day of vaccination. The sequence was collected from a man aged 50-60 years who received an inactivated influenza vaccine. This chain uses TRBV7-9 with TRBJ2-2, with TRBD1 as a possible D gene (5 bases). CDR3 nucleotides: TGTGCCAGCAGCCTCCCGTACCAAGGGGCCACCGGGGAGCTGTTTTTT. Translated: CASSLPYQGATGELFF.